This T cell receptor (beta chain) derives from a study of T cell repertoires in cytomegalovirus infection. Study context: CMV infection and matching HLA type were both indicated by public TCR beta signatures. Notes on the study in general: Dominating the ex vivo response were HLA-C-restricted CMV-specific TCR beta clonotypes. People with CMV and the relevant HLA were identified by cumulative public TCR beta family frequency.

One entry per CDR3 protein results from TCRdb running MiXCR on the reads. The sample consists of hundreds of thousands of distinct CDR3 sequences, roughly 6.5% of them appearing once. The CDR3 length is 14 residues. CDR1 SQVTM and CDR2 ANQGSEA come from the germline V gene. J was trimmed by 6 bases and V by 3 bases; bases with no gene match: 5. This clonotype was seen repeatedly, ten times or more. The antigen remains unidentified. Sequencing was performed on PBMCs. The receptor was isolated from a human donor in good health (CMV status not recorded). Some clones in this sample may be carry-over from other donors' samples. The chain carries TRBV29-1 and TRBJ2-2; 9 bases match TRBD2. CDR3 residues: CSVDGGGGSGELFF. The DNA of the CDR3 is TGCAGCGTTGACGGCGGGGGGGGCTCCGGGGAGCTGTTTTTT.